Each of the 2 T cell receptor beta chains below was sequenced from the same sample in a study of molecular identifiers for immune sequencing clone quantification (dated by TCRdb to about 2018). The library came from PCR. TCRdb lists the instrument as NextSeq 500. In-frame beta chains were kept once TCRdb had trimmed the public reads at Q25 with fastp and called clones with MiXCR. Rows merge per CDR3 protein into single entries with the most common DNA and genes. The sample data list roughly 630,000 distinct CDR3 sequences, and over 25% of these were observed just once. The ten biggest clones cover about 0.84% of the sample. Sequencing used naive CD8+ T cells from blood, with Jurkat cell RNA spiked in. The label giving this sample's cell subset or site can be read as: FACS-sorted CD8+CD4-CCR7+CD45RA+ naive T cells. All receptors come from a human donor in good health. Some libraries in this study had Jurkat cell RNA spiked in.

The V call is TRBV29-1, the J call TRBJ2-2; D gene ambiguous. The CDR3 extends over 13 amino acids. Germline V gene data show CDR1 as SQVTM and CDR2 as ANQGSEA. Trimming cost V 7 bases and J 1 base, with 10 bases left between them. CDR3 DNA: TGCAGCGCCCTCATGGAGAACACCGGGGAGCTGTTTTTT. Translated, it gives CSALMENTGELFF.

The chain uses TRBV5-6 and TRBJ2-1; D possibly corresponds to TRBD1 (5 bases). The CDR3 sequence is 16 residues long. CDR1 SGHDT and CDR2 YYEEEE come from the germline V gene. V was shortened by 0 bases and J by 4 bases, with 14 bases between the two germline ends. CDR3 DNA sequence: TGTGCCAGCAGCTTGGGCCAGGGCCTATCTTACAATGAGCAGTTCTTC. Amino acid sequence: CASSLGQGLSYNEQFF.